This TCR beta chain emerged from a study of blood T cell repertoires in COVID-19. Study background: Italy, Spain and the United States were the sources of the convalescent and acute COVID-19 samples. From T cells, B-cell-depleted T cells, or PBMCs came the material, which was cDNA or gDNA.

J gave up 0 bases and V 3 bases, and 6 bases lay outside the gene matches. From germline, CDR1 is MGHRA and CDR2 YSYEKL. This CDR3 spans 16 amino acids. Methods used by the authors: Reference gene primers were amplified, and this amplification served to estimate nucleated cell counts. Clones were read by immunoSEQ multiplex PCR, and TCRdb kept only the in-frame ones, dropping some. V, J and clone size were drawn from that table, and D and trimming were deduced from the DNA. The data contain around 260,000 clones, approximately 80% of them singletons. The chain combines TRBV4-1 with TRBJ2-5, with 8 bases lining up with TRBD1. The TCR comes from a man aged 55 to 69 with acute or convalescent COVID-19. The sample was peripheral blood. The CDR3 here is CASSHRDRTYQETQYF. The DNA for the CDR3 is TGCGCCAGCAGCCACCGGGACAGGACGTACCAAGAGACCCAGTACTTC.